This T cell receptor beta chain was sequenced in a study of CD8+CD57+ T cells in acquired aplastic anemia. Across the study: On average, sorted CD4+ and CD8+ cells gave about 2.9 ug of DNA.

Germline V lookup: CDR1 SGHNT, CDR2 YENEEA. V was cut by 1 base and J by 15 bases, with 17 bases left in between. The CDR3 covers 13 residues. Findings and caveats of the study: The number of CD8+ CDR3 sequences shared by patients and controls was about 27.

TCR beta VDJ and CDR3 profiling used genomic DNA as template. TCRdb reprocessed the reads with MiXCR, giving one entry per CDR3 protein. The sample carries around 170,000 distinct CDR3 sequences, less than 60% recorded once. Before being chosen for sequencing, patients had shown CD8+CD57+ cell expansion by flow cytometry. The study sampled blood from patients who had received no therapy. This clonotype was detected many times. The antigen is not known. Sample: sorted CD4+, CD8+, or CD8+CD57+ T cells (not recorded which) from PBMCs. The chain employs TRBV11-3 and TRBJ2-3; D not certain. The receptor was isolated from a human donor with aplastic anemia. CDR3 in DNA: TGTGCCAGCAGCTTAGCCGAGACCGGGTCGTTATATTTT. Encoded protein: CASSLAETGSLYF.